This T cell receptor (beta chain) came from a study of T cell changes during pregnancy in multiple sclerosis. TCRdb's copy holds only in-frame clones and misses some; the assay was immunoSEQ multiplex PCR. The table includes around 40,000 clones, 89% detected once. In germline, CDR1 is ENHRY, CDR2 SYGVKD. V was pared by 8 bases and J by 1 base, with 4 bases of the junction left unmatched. This CDR3 is 14 amino acids long. Material: CD4+ T cells from peripheral blood mononuclear cells, obtained in the first trimester of pregnancy. The gene calls are TRBV10-3 and TRBJ2-5; 10 nucleotides align to TRBD2. The source of this sequence is a female donor with multiple sclerosis, enrolled in a pregnancy study. The CDR3 DNA reads as TGTGCCATCGGGGCTAGCGGGGGCCAAGAGACCCAGTACTTC. The encoded protein is CAIGASGGQETQYF.